This TCR beta chain was identified in a study of blood T cells in healthy people across ages. Samples each had at least 5 micrograms of total RNA extracted. This clonotype has only one observation. It was with a sample-barcoded 5' primer and a J-beta primer mix that a second PCR of roughly 7 to 12 cycles was run. MiXCR, applied by TCRdb to the 5' RACE reads, yields one record per CDR3 protein. The top ten hold approximately 12% of the sample, which has fewer than 750,000 distinct CDR3 sequences, approximately 52% seen once. The source material was blood. This clonotype was obtained from a woman of 80 years or more in good health.

This chain's CDR3 is CSARDLERIGTGLYEQFF. CDR3 nucleotide sequence: TGCAGTGCTAGAGATCTAGAAAGGATCGGGACAGGGTTGTATGAGCAGTTCTTC. This rearrangement joins TRBV20-1 to TRBJ2-1; 9 bases are shared with TRBD1. Trimming took 0 bases from V and 8 from J; bases not matched to a gene: 17. Germline V gene data show CDR1 as DFQATT and CDR2 as SNEGSKA (reference sequence). This CDR3 has 18 residues.